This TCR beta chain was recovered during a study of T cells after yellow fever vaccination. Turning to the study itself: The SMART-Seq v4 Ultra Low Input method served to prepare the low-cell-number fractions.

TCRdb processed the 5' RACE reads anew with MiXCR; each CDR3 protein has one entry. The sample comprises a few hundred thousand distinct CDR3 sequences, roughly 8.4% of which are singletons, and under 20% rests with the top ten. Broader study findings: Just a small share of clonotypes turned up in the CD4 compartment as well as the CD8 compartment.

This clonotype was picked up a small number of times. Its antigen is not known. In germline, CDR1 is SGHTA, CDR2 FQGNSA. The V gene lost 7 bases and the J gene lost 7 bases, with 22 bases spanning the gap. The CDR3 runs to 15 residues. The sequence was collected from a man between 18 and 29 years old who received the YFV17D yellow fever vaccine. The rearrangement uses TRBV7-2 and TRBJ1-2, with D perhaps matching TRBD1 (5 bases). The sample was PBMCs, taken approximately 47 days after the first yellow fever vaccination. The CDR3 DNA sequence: TGTGCCAGCACCCTGTTAGCGCGGCAGGGTGGTGGCTACACCTTC. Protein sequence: CASTLLARQGGGYTF.